This is a list of T cell receptor beta chains from one sample in a study of glioma-infiltrating T cells. TCRdb called the multiplex PCR reads again in MiXCR, with one record for every CDR3 protein. The sample lists 300,000 to 450,000 distinct CDR3 sequences; less than 50% were seen once. Material for sequencing was glioma tissue, nonneoplastic brain tissue, or PBMCs (not recorded which). All receptors derive from a human donor with low-grade glioma or glioblastoma, undergoing nonglioma brain surgery, or in good health (not recorded which). CDR3s include the opening cysteine and the closing phenylalanine or tryptophan.

TRBJ1-4 | TRBV7-2 | CASSSERDGTTNEKLFF
TRBJ2-1 | TRBV27 | CASSPGTGAYNEQFF
TRBJ2-1 | TRBV6-2/TRBV6-3 | CASRRGSTFYNEQFF
TRBJ1-2 | TRBV7-2 | CASSLGGTKGYTF
TRBJ1-1 | TRBV6-6 | CAISVQGNTEAFF
TRBJ2-7 | TRBV27 | CASSFISFGSTCEQYF
TRBJ2-3 | TRBV25-1 | CASTSPKTGGGTDTQYF
TRBJ1-1 | TRBV4-2 | CASSQARNAEAFF
TRBJ2-3 | TRBV25-1 | CASSELAGGSTDTQYF
TRBJ2-1 | TRBV12-3/TRBV12-4 | CASSLRLSGVSYNEQFF
TRBJ1-2 | TRBV7-2 | CASSFQGAPRGYTF
TRBJ1-5 | TRBV6-1 | CASGWGDEQPQHF
TRBJ2-3 | TRBV9 | CASSVFAGGANTDTQYF
TRBJ2-7 | TRBV18 | CASSYAGGYEQYF
TRBJ2-7 | TRBV5-1 | CASSLRDQSYEQYF
TRBJ2-5 | TRBV4-1 | CASSQDAGHGETQYF
TRBJ2-5 | TRBV20-1 | CSARRWGGSQETQYF
TRBJ1-1 | TRBV27 | CASIRGGGTGAFF
TRBJ2-5 | TRBV19 | CASNPGLAGPGQETQYF
TRBJ2-1 | TRBV6-6 | CASSYQGLPYNEQFF
TRBJ2-4 | TRBV12-3/TRBV12-4 | CASTSLASAKNIQYF
TRBJ2-7 | TRBV6-5 | CASSFLGANEQYF
TRBJ1-1 | TRBV3-1 | CASATSAGIPLMNTEAFF
TRBJ1-1 | TRBV7-2 | CASSQNRGLGNTKAFF
TRBJ2-1 | TRBV4-1 | CASSHPGLAGNEQFF
TRBJ2-1 | TRBV20-1 | CSASTGWDEQFF
TRBJ2-5 | TRBV28 | CATSGTGGWETQYF
TRBJ2-1 | TRBV3-1 | CASSPQRGFVFF
TRBJ2-7 | TRBV6-1 | CASSEAWGGESPYEQYF
TRBJ2-4 | TRBV29-1 | CSVGKSRLAGVLGLAKNIQYF
TRBJ1-5 | TRBV19 | CASSIAWGSNQPQHF
TRBJ1-2 | TRBV7-9 | CAISDRGYGYTF
TRBJ1-1 | TRBV7-6 | CASSLGAENTEAFF
TRBJ2-7 | TRBV7-2 | CASSQQGFNEQYF
TRBJ2-1 | TRBV7-9 | CASSLVWTSGSYNEQFF
TRBJ2-1 | TRBV7-9 | CATRGQGDYNEQLF
TRBJ2-3 | TRBV7-3 | CASSFGSSADTQYF
TRBJ2-1 | TRBV18 | CASSRTGGDYNEQFF
TRBJ2-1 | TRBV4-1 | CASSQEVTGLHEKTSSYNERFF
TRBJ1-5 | TRBV19 | CASSTSSTGYNQPQHF
TRBJ2-1 | TRBV20-1 | CSAPTARGRNEQFF